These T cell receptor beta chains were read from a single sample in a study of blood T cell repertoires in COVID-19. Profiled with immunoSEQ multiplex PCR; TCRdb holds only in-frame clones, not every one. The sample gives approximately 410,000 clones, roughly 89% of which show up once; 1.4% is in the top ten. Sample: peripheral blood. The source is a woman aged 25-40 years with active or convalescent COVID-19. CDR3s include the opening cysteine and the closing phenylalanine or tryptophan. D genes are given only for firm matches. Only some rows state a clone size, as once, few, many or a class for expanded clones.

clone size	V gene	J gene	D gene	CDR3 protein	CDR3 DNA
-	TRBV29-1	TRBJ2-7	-	CSVCIRGADEQYF	TGCAGCGTTTGCATTCGGGGGGCCGACGAGCAGTACTTC
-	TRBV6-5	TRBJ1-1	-	CASSEKVGGTEAFF	TGTGCCAGCAGCGAGAAGGTGGGGGGCACTGAAGCTTTCTTT
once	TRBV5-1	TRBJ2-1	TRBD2	CASSRGLAGGPSPLEQFF	TGCGCCAGCAGCCGAGGACTAGCGGGGGGGCCTTCGCCCTTGGAGCAGTTCTTC
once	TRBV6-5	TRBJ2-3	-	CASSYSKGADTQYF	TGTGCCAGCAGTTACTCGAAAGGGGCAGATACGCAGTATTTT
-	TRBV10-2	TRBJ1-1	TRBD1	CASSGVGTGNTEAFF	TGCGCCAGCAGTGGAGTGGGGACAGGGAACACTGAAGCTTTCTTT
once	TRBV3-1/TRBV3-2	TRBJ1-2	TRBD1	CASSQDARTGVGFGGYTF	TGTGCCAGCAGCCAAGATGCCCGGACAGGGGTCGGGTTTGGAGGCTACACCTTC
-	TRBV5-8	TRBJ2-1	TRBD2	CASSSGTSAYNEQFF	TGTGCCAGCAGCTCCGGGACTAGCGCCTACAATGAGCAGTTCTTC
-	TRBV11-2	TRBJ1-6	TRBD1	CASSSRDREDSPLHF	TGTGCCAGCAGCTCGCGGGACAGGGAAGATTCACCCCTCCACTTT
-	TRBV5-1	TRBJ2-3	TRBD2	CASSQRTSGTSTDTQYF	TGCGCCAGCAGCCAAAGGACTAGCGGGACTAGCACAGATACGCAGTATTTT
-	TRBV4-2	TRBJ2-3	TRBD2	CASSQDLSSGFPNTQYF	TGTGCCAGCAGCCAAGATTTGTCTAGCGGGTTCCCGAATACGCAGTATTTT
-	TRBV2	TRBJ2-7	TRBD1	CASSGQGTTYEQYF	TGTGCCAGCAGTGGACAGGGGACAACCTACGAGCAGTACTTC
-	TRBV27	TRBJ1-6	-	CASTTGGLLYNSPLHF	TGTGCCAGCACGACGGGCGGGCTCCTATATAATTCACCCCTCCACTTT
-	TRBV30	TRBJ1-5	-	CAWSIGGDQPQHF	TGTGCCTGGAGTATAGGGGGGGATCAGCCCCAGCATTTT
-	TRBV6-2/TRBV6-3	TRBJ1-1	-	CASSYLQAPNTEAFF	TGTGCCAGCAGTTACCTACAGGCCCCGAACACTGAAGCTTTCTTT
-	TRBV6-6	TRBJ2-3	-	CASSPSTDTQYF	TGTGCCAGCAGTCCTTCCACAGATACGCAGTATTTT
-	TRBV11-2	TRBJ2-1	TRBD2	CASSSGSSYNEQFF	TGTGCCAGCAGTAGCGGGAGCTCCTACAATGAGCAGTTCTTC
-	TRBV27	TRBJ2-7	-	CASSHPHSTYEQYF	TGTGCCAGCAGTCACCCCCACAGTACCTACGAGCAGTACTTC
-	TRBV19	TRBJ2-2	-	CASRTGELTGELFF	TGTGCCAGCCGCACAGGAGAACTAACCGGGGAGCTGTTTTTT
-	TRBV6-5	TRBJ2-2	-	CATTSGGRTGELFF	TGTGCCACCACCTCCGGGGGGCGGACCGGGGAGCTGTTTTTT
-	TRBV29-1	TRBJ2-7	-	CSVAGVSYEQYF	TGCAGCGTCGCAGGGGTCTCCTACGAGCAGTACTTC
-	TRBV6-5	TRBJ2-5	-	CASSLLSGGKETQYF	TGTGCCAGCAGTCTTCTGTCGGGGGGCAAAGAGACCCAGTACTTC
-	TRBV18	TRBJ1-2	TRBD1	CASSPRPDEPDRPNYGYTF	TGTGCCAGCTCACCACGACCTGACGAACCGGACAGGCCTAACTATGGCTACACCTTC
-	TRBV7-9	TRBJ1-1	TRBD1	CASSLGDRGPTEAFF	TGTGCCAGCAGCTTAGGGGACAGGGGGCCTACTGAAGCTTTCTTT
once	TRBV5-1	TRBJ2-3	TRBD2	CASRELAGVPDTQYF	TGCGCCAGCAGGGAACTAGCGGGGGTCCCAGATACGCAGTATTTT
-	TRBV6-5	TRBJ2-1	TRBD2	CASSYVTSGSFEQFF	TGTGCCAGCAGTTACGTAACTAGCGGGAGCTTTGAGCAGTTCTTC
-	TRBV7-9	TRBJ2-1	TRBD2	CASSLGLAGYNEQFF	TGTGCCAGCAGCTTAGGACTAGCGGGGTACAATGAGCAGTTCTTC
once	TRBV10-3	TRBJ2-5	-	CAISGSGIQETQYF	TGTGCCATCAGTGGCTCAGGGATCCAAGAGACCCAGTACTTC
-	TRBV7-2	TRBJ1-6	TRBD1	CASSPGTGMNSPLHF	TGTGCCAGCAGCCCCGGGACAGGGATGAATTCACCCCTCCACTTT
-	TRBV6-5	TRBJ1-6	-	CASSSMGPGNNSPLHF	TGTGCCAGCAGTTCCATGGGTCCGGGGAATAATTCACCCCTCCACTTT
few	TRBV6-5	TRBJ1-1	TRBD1	CASTWDRGNTEAFF	TGTGCCAGCACATGGGACAGGGGGAACACTGAAGCTTTCTTT
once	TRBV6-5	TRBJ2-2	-	CAGLAANTGELFF	TGTGCCGGCCTAGCTGCCAACACCGGGGAGCTGTTTTTT
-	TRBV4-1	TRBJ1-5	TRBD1	CASSQVDRDDQPQHF	TGCGCCAGCAGCCAAGTCGACAGGGATGATCAGCCCCAGCATTTT
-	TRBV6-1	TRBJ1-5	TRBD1	CASSEGAGGFNQPQHF	TGTGCCAGCAGTGAAGGGGCAGGGGGCTTCAATCAGCCCCAGCATTTT
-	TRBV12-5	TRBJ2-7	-	CASGLVLGIGSYEQYF	TGTGCTAGTGGTTTGGTACTAGGGATTGGGTCCTACGAGCAGTACTTC
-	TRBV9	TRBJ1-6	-	CASSEDGGDLPISSPLHF	TGTGCCAGCAGCGAAGACGGCGGGGATCTTCCGATTTCTTCACCCCTCCACTTT
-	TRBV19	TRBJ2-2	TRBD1	CASTKLPTGGNIKTGELFF	TGTGCCAGTACTAAGCTGCCGACAGGGGGCAATATTAAAACCGGGGAGCTGTTTTTT
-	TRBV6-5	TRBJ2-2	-	CASSYSTDLELFF	TGTGCCAGCAGTTACTCGACGGACTTGGAGCTGTTTTTT
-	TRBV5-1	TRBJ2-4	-	CASSLSSEGKNIQYF	TGCGCCAGCAGCTTGTCTAGCGAGGGCAAAAACATTCAGTACTTC
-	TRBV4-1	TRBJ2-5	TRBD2	CASSPDAGLAEETQYF	TGCGCCAGCAGCCCCGACGCGGGACTAGCGGAAGAGACCCAGTACTTC
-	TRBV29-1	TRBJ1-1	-	CTLEATRSFEAFF	TGCACACTCGAAGCGACCAGATCATTTGAAGCTTTCTTT
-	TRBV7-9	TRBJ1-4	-	CASTISTNEKLFF	TGTGCCAGCACCATCTCAACTAATGAAAAACTGTTTTTT
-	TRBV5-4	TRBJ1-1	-	CASSYIANTEAFF	TGTGCCAGCAGCTATATAGCGAACACTGAAGCTTTCTTT
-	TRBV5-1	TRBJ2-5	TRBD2	CASSVTNSGGAKETQYF	TGCGCCAGCAGCGTCACCAATAGCGGGGGGGCGAAAGAGACCCAGTACTTC
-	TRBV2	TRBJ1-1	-	CASRNLRENTEAFF	TGTGCCAGCAGAAACCTCAGGGAGAACACTGAAGCTTTCTTT
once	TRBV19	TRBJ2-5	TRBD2	CASSFDLGLAQQETQYF	TGTGCCAGTAGTTTCGACTTAGGACTAGCGCAACAAGAGACCCAGTACTTC
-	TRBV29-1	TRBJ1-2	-	CSVEGAGGYGYTF	TGCAGCGTTGAAGGCGCCGGGGGATATGGCTACACCTTC
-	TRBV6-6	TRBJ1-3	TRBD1	CASSTTGTYGNTIYF	TGTGCCAGCAGTACGACAGGGACCTATGGAAACACCATATATTTT
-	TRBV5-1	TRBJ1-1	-	CASSPYPGSEAFF	TGCGCCAGCAGCCCATATCCCGGGTCTGAAGCTTTCTTT
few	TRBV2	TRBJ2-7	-	CATSRDRSSYEQYF	TGTGCCACCTCCCGTGACAGGAGCTCCTACGAGCAGTACTTC
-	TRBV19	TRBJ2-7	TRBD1	CASSMIWFQGAAEQYF	TGTGCCAGTAGTATGATTTGGTTTCAGGGGGCAGCCGAGCAGTACTTC
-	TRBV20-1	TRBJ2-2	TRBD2	CSASVRRGGTGELFF	TGCAGTGCTAGTGTACGGCGGGGGGGCACCGGGGAGCTGTTTTTT
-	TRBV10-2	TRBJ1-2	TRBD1	CASSDGQGAYGYTF	TGCGCCAGCAGTGATGGGCAGGGGGCCTATGGCTACACCTTC
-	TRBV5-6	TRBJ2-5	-	CASSLGYGEETQYF	TGTGCCAGCAGCTTGGGTTATGGAGAAGAGACCCAGTACTTC